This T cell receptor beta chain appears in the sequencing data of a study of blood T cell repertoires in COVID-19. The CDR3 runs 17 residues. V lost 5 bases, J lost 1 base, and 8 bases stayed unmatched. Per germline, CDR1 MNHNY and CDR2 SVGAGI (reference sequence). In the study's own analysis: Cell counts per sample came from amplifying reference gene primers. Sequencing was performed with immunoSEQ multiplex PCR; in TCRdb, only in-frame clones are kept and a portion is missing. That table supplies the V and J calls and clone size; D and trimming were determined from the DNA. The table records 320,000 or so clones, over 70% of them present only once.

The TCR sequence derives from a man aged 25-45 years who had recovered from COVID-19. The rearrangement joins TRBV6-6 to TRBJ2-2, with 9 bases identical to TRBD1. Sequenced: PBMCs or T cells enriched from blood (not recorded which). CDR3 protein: CASSPRDRAMNTGELFF. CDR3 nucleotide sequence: TGTGCCAGCAGTCCCCGGGACAGGGCTATGAACACCGGGGAGCTGTTTTTT.